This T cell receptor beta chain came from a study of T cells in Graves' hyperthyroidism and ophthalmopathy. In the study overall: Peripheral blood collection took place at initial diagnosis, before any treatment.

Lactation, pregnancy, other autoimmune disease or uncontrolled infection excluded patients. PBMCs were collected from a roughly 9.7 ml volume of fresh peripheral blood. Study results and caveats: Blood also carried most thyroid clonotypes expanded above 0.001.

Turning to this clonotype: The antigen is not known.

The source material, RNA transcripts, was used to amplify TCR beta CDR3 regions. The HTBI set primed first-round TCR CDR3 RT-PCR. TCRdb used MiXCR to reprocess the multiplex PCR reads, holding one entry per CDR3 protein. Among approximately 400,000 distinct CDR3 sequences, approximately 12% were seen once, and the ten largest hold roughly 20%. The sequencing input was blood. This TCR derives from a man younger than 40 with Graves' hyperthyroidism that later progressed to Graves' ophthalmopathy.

The CDR3 coding sequence is TGTGCCAGCAGCCAACCCGGTGAGCAGTTCTTC. This translates into CASSQPGEQFF. The chain has TRBV3-1 and TRBJ2-1; D is uncertain. The germline CDR1 and CDR2 sequences are LGHDT and YNNKEL (reference sequence). Deletions cut 2 bases from V and 9 bases from J, with 5 bases between. The CDR3 consists of 11 residues.